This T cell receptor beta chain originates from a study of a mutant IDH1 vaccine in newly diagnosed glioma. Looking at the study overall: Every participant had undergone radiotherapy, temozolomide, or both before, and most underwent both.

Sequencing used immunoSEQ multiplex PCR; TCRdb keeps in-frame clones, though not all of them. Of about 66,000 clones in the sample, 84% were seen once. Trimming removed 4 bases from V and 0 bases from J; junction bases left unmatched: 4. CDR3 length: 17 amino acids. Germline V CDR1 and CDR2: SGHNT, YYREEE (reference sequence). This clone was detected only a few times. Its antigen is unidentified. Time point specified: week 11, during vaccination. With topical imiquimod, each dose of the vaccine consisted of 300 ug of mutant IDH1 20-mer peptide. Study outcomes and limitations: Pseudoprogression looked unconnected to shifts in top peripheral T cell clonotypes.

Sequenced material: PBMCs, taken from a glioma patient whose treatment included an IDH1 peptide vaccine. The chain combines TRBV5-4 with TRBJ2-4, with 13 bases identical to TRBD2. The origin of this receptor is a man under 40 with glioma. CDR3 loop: CASSDGLAGVAKNIQYF. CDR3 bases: TGTGCCAGCAGCGATGGACTAGCGGGGGTAGCCAAAAACATTCAGTACTTC.